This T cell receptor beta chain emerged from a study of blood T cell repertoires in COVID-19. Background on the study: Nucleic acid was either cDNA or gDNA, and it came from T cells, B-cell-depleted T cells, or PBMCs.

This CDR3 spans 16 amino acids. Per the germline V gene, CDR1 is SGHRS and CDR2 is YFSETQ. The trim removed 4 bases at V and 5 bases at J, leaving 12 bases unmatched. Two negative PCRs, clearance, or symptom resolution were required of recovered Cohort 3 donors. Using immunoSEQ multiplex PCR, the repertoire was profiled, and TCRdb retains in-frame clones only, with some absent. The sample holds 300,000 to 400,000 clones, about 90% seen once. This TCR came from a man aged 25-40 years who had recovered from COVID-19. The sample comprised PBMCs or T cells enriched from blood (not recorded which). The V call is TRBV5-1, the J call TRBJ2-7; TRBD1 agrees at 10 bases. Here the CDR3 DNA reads TGCGCCAGCAGCATCGGAACCGGGACAGGGGTACACGAGCAGTACTTC. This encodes CASSIGTGTGVHEQYF. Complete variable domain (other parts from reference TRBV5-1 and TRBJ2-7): KAGVTQTPRYLIKTRGQQVTLSCSPISGHRSVSWYQQTPGQGLQFLFEYFSETQRNKGNFPGRFSGRQFSNSRSEMNVSTLELGDSALYLCASSIGTGTGVHEQYFGPGTRLTVT.